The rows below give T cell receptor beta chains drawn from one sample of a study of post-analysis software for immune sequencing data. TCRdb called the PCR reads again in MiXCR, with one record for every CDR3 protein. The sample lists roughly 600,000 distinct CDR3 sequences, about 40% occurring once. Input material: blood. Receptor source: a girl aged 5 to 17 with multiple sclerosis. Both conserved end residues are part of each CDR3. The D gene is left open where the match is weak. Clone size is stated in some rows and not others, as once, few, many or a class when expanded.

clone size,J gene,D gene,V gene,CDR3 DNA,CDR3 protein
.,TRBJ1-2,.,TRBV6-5,TGTGCCGGCAGTTACGCTGTTTACACCCCCTATGGCTACACCTTC,CAGSYAVYTPYGYTF
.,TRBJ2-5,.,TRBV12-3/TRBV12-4,TGTGCCAGCAGTTTAAAGGGGTTTGAGACCCAGTACTTC,CASSLKGFETQYF
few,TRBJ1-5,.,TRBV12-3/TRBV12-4,TGTGCCAGCAGGCTTGGCGGACATCGTAGCAATCAGCCCCAGCATTTT,CASRLGGHRSNQPQHF
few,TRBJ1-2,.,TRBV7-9,TGTGCCAGCAGTATGGACGATTATGGCTACACCTTC,CASSMDDYGYTF
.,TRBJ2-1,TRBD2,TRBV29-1,TGCAGCGTTTCAGGGAGGGCCAGGTACAATGAGCAGTTCTTC,CSVSGRARYNEQFF
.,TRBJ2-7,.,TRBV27,TGTGCCAGCAGTTTATCTTTCATGCTCTACGAGCAGTACTTC,CASSLSFMLYEQYF
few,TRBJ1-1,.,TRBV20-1,TGCAGTGCTAGCCGGAACACTGAAGCTTTCTTT,CSASRNTEAFF
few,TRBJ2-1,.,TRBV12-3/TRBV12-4,TGTGCCAGCAGTGGACTCCGACGCTCCTACAATGAGCAGTTCTTC,CASSGLRRSYNEQFF
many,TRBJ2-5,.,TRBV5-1,TGCGCCAGCAGCTCCGGACGGGAGACCCAGTACTTC,CASSSGRETQYF
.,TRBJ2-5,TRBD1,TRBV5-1,TGCGCCAGCATCTTTGACAGGGGAGAGACCCAGTACTTC,CASIFDRGETQYF
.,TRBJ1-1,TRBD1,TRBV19,TGTGCCAGTAGCTCAAGGGGACAGGGGTTGTGGACTGAAGCTTTCTTT,CASSSRGQGLWTEAFF
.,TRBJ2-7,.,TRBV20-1,TGCAGTGCTAGCTGGGACCGAAACTACGAGCAGTACTTC,CSASWDRNYEQYF
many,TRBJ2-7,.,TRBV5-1,TGCGCCAGCAGCTTGGTGGGCGCCAGCTCCTACGAGCAGTACTTC,CASSLVGASSYEQYF
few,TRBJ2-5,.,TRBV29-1,TGCAGCGCATCGCAGGGTTGGTCCGAGACCCAGTACTTC,CSASQGWSETQYF
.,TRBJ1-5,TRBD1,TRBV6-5,TGTGCCAGCAGAGGACAGGGGTTGAGTCAGCCCCAGCATTTT,CASRGQGLSQPQHF
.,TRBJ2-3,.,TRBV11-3,TGTGCCAGCAGCTTAGAGCCAGGGAGCACAGATACGCAGTATTTT,CASSLEPGSTDTQYF
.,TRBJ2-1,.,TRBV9,TGTGCCAGCAGCGTATCAGAGGGTGAGCAGTTCTTC,CASSVSEGEQFF
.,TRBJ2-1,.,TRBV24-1,TGTGCCACCAAAGAGACCGGCGGTGATGAGCAGTTCTTC,CATKETGGDEQFF
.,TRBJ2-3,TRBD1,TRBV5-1,TGCGCCAGCAGCTTAACAGGGGATCCAGATACGCAGTATTTT,CASSLTGDPDTQYF
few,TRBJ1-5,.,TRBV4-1,TGCGCCAGCAGCCAAGATTATCCCGGCAATTATCAGCCCCAGCATTTT,CASSQDYPGNYQPQHF
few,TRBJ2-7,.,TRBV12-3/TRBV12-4,TGTGCCACCATCCCTGGGGGGTACGAGCAGTACTTC,CATIPGGYEQYF
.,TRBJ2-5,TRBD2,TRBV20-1,TGCAGTGCTAGTGGGGGACGGGGACTAGCGGGGCTCCAAGAGACCCAGTACTTC,CSASGGRGLAGLQETQYF
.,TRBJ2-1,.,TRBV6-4,TGTGCCAGCAGTGCGGGGTTATGGGCCGATGAGCAGTTCTTC,CASSAGLWADEQFF
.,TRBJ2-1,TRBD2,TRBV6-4,TGTGCCAGCATGGCGATAGCGGGTGCCTCCTACAATGAGCAGTTCTTC,CASMAIAGASYNEQFF
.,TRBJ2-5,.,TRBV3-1,TGTGCCAGCAGCCAAGCCCCTTATCAAGAGACCCAGTACTTC,CASSQAPYQETQYF
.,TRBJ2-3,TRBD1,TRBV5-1,TGCGCCAGCACCTTAGGGGACAGGGACACAGATACGCAGTATTTT,CASTLGDRDTDTQYF
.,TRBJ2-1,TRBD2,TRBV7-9,TGTGCCAGCAGCTTAAGATTTAGCGGGGTTTTCAATGAGCAGTTCTTC,CASSLRFSGVFNEQFF
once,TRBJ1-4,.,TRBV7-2,TGTGCCGGCAGCTTAGGGGGGGGGCGGATTTATGAAAAACTGTTTTTT,CAGSLGGGRIYEKLFF
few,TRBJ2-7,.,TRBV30,TGTGCCTGGAGTGTGGGATCCTACGAGCAGTACTTC,CAWSVGSYEQYF
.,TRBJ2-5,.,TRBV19,TGTGCCAGTAGCCCTTACGCGGGCAGCCAAGAGACCCAGTACTTC,CASSPYAGSQETQYF
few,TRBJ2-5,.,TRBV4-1,TGCGCCAGCAGCCAAGCCGCAGGGGAGGAGACCCAGTACTTC,CASSQAAGEETQYF
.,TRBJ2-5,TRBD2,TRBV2,TGTGCCAGCAACAGCGGGAGGGCCCCGGAGACCCAGTACTTC,CASNSGRAPETQYF
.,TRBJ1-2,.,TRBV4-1,TGCGCCAGCAGCCAAGAAGGGAAGGTGGCTGGCTACACCTTC,CASSQEGKVAGYTF
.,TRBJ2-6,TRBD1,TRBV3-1,TGTGCCAGCAGCCAAGAAAGGGGGACAGGGTCAACCGTTTACTCTGGGGCCAACGTCCTGACTTTC,CASSQERGTGSTVYSGANVLTF
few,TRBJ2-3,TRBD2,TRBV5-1,TGCGCCAGCAGCCAGACTAGCGGGAGTGGCACAGATACGCAGTATTTT,CASSQTSGSGTDTQYF
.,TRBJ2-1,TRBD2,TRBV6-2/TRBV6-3,TGTGCCAGCACCCTACAAATAGCGGGAGGGCCGGACGAGCAGTTCTTC,CASTLQIAGGPDEQFF
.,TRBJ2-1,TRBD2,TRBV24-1,TGTGCCACCAGTATAGGACTAGCGGACACAAGCTCCTACAATGAGCAGTTCTTC,CATSIGLADTSSYNEQFF
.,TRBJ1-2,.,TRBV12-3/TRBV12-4,TGTGCCAGCAGTTCGAGCGGGGCAGGCCTTGGTGGCTACACCTTC,CASSSSGAGLGGYTF
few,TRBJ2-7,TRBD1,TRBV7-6,TGTGCCAGCAGCTTTGACAGGGGACTTCGCTACGAGCAGTACTTC,CASSFDRGLRYEQYF
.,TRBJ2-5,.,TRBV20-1,TGCAGTGCTAGAGATCGGTCCCCCCACCCGACAGGCCAAGAGACCCAGTACTTC,CSARDRSPHPTGQETQYF
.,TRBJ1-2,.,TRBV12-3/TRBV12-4,TGTGCCAGCAGTTTAGCGCTGAAGAGGGGCTACACCTTC,CASSLALKRGYTF
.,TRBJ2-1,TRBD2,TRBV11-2,TGTGCCAGCAGCTTGCACGGGAGGGGGAATGAGCAGTTCTTC,CASSLHGRGNEQFF
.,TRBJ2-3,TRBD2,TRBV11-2,TGTGCCAGCAGCTTCGCGGGAGTAGATACGCAGTATTTT,CASSFAGVDTQYF
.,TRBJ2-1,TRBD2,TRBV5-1,TGCGCCAGCAGCCTGGTTACTAGCGGCTCCAATGAGCAGTTCTTC,CASSLVTSGSNEQFF
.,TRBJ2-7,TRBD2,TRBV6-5,TGTGCCAGCAGTCGGCGGGGGGTCGACCTCTACGAGCAGTACTTC,CASSRRGVDLYEQYF
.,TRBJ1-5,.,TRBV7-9,TGTGCCAGCAGTTCTAGGGACACGAGCAACAATCAGCCCCAGCATTTT,CASSSRDTSNNQPQHF
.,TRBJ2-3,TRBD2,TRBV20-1,TGCAGTGCTACAGGGAGGGTGTCCACAGATACGCAGTATTTT,CSATGRVSTDTQYF
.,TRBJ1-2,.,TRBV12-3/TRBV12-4,TGTGCCAGCAGCCCGACAGGTCTGAACTATGGCTACACCTTC,CASSPTGLNYGYTF
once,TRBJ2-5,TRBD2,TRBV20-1,TGCAGTGCTAGAGAGACTAGCCAGGTGGAGACCCAGTACTTC,CSARETSQVETQYF
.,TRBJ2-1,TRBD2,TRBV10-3,TGTGCCATCAGTGATTGGACTAGCGGGGTCAATGAGCAGTTCTTC,CAISDWTSGVNEQFF
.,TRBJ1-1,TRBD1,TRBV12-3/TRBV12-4,TGTGCCAGCAGTTCAGACACCACTCAGGGGGGGGCTTTCTTT,CASSSDTTQGGAFF
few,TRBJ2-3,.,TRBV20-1,TGCAGTGCTAGTCAGATAGATACGCAGTATTTT,CSASQIDTQYF
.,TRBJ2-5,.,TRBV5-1,TGCGCCAGCAGTCCATACAGGGACCGGGAGACCCAGTACTTC,CASSPYRDRETQYF
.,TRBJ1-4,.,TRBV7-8,TGTGCCAGCAGCCCCCGTTGGGCAACAACTAATGAAAAACTGTTTTTT,CASSPRWATTNEKLFF